This TCR beta chain was recorded in a study of T cells in Graves' hyperthyroidism and ophthalmopathy. The source material, RNA transcripts, was used to amplify TCR beta CDR3 regions. An initial round of RT-PCR targeting the TCR CDR3 relied on the HTBI primer set. TCRdb processed the multiplex PCR reads anew with MiXCR; each CDR3 protein has one entry. The sample lists about half a million distinct CDR3 sequences; roughly a quarter were seen once. This CDR3 has 14 amino acids. V was pared by 7 bases and J by 4 bases, with 14 bases between. Clinical symptoms, serum thyroxine, TRAb, thyroid ultrasound and orbital computed tomography established diagnosis. Fresh peripheral blood, around 9.5 ml, yielded the PBMCs. This clonotype has a handful of counts.

V and J are TRBV12-3 or TRBV12-4 and TRBJ1-3; a weak D match, TRBD1 (5 bases). This TCR was recovered from a woman in her 30s with Graves' ophthalmopathy. The source material was blood. CDR3 bases: TGTGCCAGCACCTTCTCTGGGACGGGAAACACCATATATTTT. Protein product: CASTFSGTGNTIYF.